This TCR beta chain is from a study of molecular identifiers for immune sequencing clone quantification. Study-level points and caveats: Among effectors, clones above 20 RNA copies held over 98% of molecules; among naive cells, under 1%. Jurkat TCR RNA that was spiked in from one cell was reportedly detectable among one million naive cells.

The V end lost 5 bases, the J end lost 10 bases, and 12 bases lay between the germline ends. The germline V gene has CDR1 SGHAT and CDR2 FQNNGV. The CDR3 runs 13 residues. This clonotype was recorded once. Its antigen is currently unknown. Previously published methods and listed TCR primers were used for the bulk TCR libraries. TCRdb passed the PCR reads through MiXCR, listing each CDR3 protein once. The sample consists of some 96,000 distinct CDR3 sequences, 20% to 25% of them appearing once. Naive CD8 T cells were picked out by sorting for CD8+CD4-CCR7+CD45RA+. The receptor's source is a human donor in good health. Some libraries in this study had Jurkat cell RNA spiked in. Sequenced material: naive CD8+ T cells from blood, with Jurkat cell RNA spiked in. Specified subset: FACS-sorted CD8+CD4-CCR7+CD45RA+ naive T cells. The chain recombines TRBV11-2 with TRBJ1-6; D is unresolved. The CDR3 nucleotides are TGTGCCAGCAGCCTCGGGGTATCATCACCCCTCCACTTT. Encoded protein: CASSLGVSSPLHF.